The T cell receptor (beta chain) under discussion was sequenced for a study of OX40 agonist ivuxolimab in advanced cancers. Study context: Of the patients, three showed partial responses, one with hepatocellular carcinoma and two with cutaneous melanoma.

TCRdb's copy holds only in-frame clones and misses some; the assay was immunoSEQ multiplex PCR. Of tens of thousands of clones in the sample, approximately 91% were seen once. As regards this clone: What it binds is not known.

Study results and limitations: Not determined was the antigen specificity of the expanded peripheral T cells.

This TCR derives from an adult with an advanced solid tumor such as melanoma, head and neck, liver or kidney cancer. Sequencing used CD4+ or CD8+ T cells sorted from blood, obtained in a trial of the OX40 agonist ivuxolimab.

In DNA, the CDR3 is TGTGCCTCAGTGCCAGCGAGTGGCTGGGCGGAGACCCAGTACTTC. Its protein product is CASVPASGWAETQYF. This chain connects TRBV7-9 to TRBJ2-5; no definite D call. The germline CDR1 and CDR2 sequences are SEHNR and FQNEAQ (reference sequence). This CDR3 is built from 15 residues. V was clipped by 11 bases and J by 5 bases, with 24 bases between them.